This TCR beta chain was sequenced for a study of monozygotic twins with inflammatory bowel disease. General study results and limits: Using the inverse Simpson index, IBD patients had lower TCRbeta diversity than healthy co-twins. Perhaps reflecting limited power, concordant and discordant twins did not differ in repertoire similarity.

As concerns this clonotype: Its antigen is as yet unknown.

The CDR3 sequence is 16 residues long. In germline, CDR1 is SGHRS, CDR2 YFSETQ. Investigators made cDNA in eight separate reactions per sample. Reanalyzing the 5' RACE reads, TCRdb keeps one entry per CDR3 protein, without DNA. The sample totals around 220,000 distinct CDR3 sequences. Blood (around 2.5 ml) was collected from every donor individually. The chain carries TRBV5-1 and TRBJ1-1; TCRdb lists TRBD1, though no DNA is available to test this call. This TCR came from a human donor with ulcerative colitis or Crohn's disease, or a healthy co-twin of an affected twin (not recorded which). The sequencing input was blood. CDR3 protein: CASSLGLGQMNTEAFF.